The clone carrying this TCR beta chain was seen repeatedly, ten times or more. Its antigen is unidentified. This entry belongs to a study of T-cell reconstitution after alpha-beta-depleted transplantation in children. Study conclusions and caveats: At day 60, the high TCRbeta diversity found in some patients originated from recipient T cells and thymic progenitors that had survived. Where alpha-beta T cells came from about two months after transplant was reportedly several hundred expanded graft clones. One year after transplant, T-cell counts and diversity came mostly from newly produced T cells.

A library of TCRbeta sequences, prepared with unique molecular identifiers, was generated. One entry per CDR3 protein, called by TCRdb with MiXCR from the PCR reads. The sample has hundreds of thousands of distinct CDR3 sequences, roughly 8% seen once. V was shortened by 4 bases and J by 4 bases, with 20 bases between the two germline ends. The CDR3 contains 17 residues. Germline V gene sequence: CDR1 MNHNS, CDR2 SASEGT. Sequenced here: PBMCs, mostly from graft donor cells, sampled 180 days after TCRalphabeta/CD19-depleted stem cell transplant. The V gene is TRBV6-1, the J gene TRBJ2-1, with D perhaps matching TRBD2 (5 bases). The receptor's source is a male patient aged 10 to 17 who had a stem cell transplant for acute lymphoblastic leukemia, so the T cells may come from the graft donor. The CDR3 nucleotides read TGTGCCAGCAGTGTCGAACCCGGGAACCTTCCTTACAATGAGCAGTTCTTC. It codes for CASSVEPGNLPYNEQFF.